This T cell receptor (beta chain) was observed in a study of blood T cell repertoires in COVID-19. Repertoires were generated with immunoSEQ multiplex PCR, while TCRdb's copy carries only in-frame clones and drops some. The sample yields some 270,000 clones, roughly 85% seen once. With 3 bases clipped from V and 1 base from J, the junction kept 2 bases outside the gene matches. The length of the CDR3 is 15 residues. The germline CDR1 and CDR2 sequences are LGHNA and YNFKEQ. The TCR sequence derives from a woman aged 45-65 years with acute COVID-19. The chain joins TRBV4-2 to TRBJ1-1, with 10 positions matching TRBD1. The sample consisted of PBMCs or T cells enriched from blood (not recorded which). The CDR3 DNA reads as TGTGCCAGCAGCCACCGACAGGGGGCGAACACTGAAGCTTTCTTT. As protein: CASSHRQGANTEAFF.